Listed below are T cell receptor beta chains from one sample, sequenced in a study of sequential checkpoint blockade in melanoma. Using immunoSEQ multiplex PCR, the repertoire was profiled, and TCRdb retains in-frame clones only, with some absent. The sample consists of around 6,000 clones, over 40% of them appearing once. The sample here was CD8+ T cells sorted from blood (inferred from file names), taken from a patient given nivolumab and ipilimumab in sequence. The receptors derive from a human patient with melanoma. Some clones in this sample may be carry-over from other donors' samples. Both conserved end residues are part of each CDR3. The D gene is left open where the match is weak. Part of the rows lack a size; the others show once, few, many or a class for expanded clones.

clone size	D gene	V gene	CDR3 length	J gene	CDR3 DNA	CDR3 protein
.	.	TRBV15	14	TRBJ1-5	TGTGCCACCAGCAGAGATTCACGGGGGAGGCCCCAGCATTTT	CATSRDSRGRPQHF
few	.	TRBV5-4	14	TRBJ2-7	TGTGCCAGCAGCTTGGGGGGCAGTTTCTACGAGCAGTACTTC	CASSLGGSFYEQYF
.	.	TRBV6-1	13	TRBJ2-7	TGTGCCAGCAGTGAAGCTTGGCAATTCGAGCAGTACTTC	CASSEAWQFEQYF
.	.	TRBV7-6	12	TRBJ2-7	TGTGCCAGCGGGGGACTTTCGGACGAGCAGTACTTC	CASGGLSDEQYF
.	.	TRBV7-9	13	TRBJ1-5	TGTGCCAGCAGCCAGGACAGAAATCAGCCCCAGCATTTT	CASSQDRNQPQHF
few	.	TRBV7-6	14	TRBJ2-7	TGTGCCAGCACCCCAGGGCTCCAAACCTACGAGCAGTACTTC	CASTPGLQTYEQYF
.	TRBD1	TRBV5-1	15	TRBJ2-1	TGCGCCAGCAGCTTGGCCGGGACAGGGGTCAATGAGCAGTTCTTC	CASSLAGTGVNEQFF
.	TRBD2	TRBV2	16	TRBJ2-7	TGTGCCAGCAGTGGTCTCTGGCGGGGGGGCACCTACGAGCAGTACTTC	CASSGLWRGGTYEQYF
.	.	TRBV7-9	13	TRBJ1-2	TGTGCCAGCAGCCCCGTCCTTAACTATGGCTACACCTTC	CASSPVLNYGYTF
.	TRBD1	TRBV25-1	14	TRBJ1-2	TGTGCCAGCAGTCTAGGGACAGGGGGTGGTGGCTACACCTTC	CASSLGTGGGGYTF